This T cell receptor beta chain was obtained from a study of OX40 agonist ivuxolimab in advanced cancers. Study details: Partial responses occurred in three patients (one hepatocellular carcinoma, two cutaneous melanoma). Overall study findings and caveats: Antigen specificity was not determined for the expanded peripheral T cells. With doses of 0.1 to 3.0 mg/kg, CD4+ and CD8+ blood T cells had undergone clonal expansion by week 6. Averaging showed that CD8+ T cells had more expanded clones than CD4+ did.

Trimming removed 2 bases from V and 13 bases from J, with 9 bases in between. The CDR3 is made up of 10 amino acids. CDR1 and CDR2 (germline): MNHNS, SASEGT. Notes on this clone: Its antigen is currently unknown.

The repertoire was sequenced with immunoSEQ multiplex PCR; TCRdb's copy has only in-frame clones and lacks some. The sample holds about 60,000 clones, roughly 84% seen once. The clonotype originates from an adult with an advanced solid tumor such as melanoma, head and neck, liver or kidney cancer. The chain employs TRBV6-1 and TRBJ2-7; the D gene is possibly TRBD2 (5 bases). Sequenced material: CD4+ or CD8+ T cells sorted from blood, taken in a trial of the OX40 agonist ivuxolimab. CDR3 in DNA: TGTGCCAGCAGTGAATTCGGGGAATACTTC. Translation: CASSEFGEYF.